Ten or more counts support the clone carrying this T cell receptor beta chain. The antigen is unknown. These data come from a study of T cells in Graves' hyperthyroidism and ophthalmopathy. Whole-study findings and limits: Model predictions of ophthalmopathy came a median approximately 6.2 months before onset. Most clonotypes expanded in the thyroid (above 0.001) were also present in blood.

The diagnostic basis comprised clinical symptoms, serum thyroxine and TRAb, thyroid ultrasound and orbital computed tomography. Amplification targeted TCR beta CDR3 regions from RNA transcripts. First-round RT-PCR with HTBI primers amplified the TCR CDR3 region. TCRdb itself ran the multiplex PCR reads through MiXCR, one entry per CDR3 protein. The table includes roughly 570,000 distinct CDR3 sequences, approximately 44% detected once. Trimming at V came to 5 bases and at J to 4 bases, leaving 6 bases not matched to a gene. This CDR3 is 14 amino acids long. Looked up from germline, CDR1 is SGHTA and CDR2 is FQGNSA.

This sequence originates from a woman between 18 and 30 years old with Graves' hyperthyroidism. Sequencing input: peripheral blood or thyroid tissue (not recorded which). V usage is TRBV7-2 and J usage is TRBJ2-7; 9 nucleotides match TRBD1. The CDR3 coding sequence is TGTGCCAGCAGCACCCGGACAGGGGTGTACGAGCAGTACTTC. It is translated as CASSTRTGVYEQYF.